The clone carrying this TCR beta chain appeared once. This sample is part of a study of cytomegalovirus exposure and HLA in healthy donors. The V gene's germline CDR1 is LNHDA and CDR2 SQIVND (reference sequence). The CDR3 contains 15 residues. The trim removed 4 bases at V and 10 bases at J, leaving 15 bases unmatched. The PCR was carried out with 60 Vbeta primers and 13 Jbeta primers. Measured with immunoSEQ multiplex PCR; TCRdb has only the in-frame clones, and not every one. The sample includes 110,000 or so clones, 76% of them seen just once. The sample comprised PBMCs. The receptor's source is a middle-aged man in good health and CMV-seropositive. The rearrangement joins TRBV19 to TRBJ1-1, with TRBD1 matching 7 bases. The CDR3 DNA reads TGTGCCAGTAGTAAGACAGGGACGCTACTTCTATCAGCTTTCTTT. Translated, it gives CASSKTGTLLLSAFF.